Listed below are T cell receptor beta chains from one sample, sequenced in a study of a mutant IDH1 vaccine in newly diagnosed glioma. Antigens of these TCRs are unknown. The protocol was immunoSEQ multiplex PCR, while the TCRdb copy is restricted to in-frame clones and leaves out a portion. The sample gives 60,000 to 70,000 clones, about four fifths of which show up once; 3.8% is in the top ten. Sample: PBMCs, taken from a glioma patient whose treatment included an IDH1 peptide vaccine. The receptors were gathered from a man aged 30 to 39 with glioma. CDR3s include the opening cysteine and the closing phenylalanine or tryptophan. The order of the fields is clone size, J gene, D gene, V gene, CDR3 DNA, CDR3 protein. The D gene is left open where the match is weak. Rows may omit the clone size; those that give it use once, few, many or a size class.

clone size: few; J gene: TRBJ1-1; D gene: NA; V gene: TRBV30; CDR3 DNA: TGTGCCTGGAAAACCGGGACGATGAGAACTGAAGCTTTCTTT; CDR3 protein: CAWKTGTMRTEAFF
clone size: NA; J gene: TRBJ2-7; D gene: NA; V gene: TRBV2; CDR3 DNA: TGTGCCAGCAGTGGTGTCGGGGACTACGAGCAGTACTTC; CDR3 protein: CASSGVGDYEQYF
clone size: NA; J gene: TRBJ1-3; D gene: NA; V gene: TRBV6-6; CDR3 DNA: TGTGCCAGCAGTTACTTGGACTCTGGAAACACCATATATTTT; CDR3 protein: CASSYLDSGNTIYF
clone size: NA; J gene: TRBJ2-3; D gene: NA; V gene: TRBV11-2; CDR3 DNA: TGTGCCAGCAGCACTGACTACACAGATACGCAGTATTTT; CDR3 protein: CASSTDYTDTQYF
clone size: NA; J gene: TRBJ1-5; D gene: TRBD1; V gene: TRBV19; CDR3 DNA: TGTGCCAGTAGTATCACCGGGACAGATTATAGCAATCAGCCCCAGCATTTT; CDR3 protein: CASSITGTDYSNQPQHF
clone size: NA; J gene: TRBJ2-7; D gene: NA; V gene: TRBV5-6; CDR3 DNA: TGTGCCAGCAGCTTGGTAGGGTACGAGCAGTACTTC; CDR3 protein: CASSLVGYEQYF
clone size: NA; J gene: TRBJ1-2; D gene: NA; V gene: TRBV6-5; CDR3 DNA: TGTGCCAGCAGTCCCTCGGACTATGGCTACACCTTC; CDR3 protein: CASSPSDYGYTF
clone size: once; J gene: TRBJ2-3; D gene: NA; V gene: TRBV10-3; CDR3 DNA: TGTGCCACGGCTGGAGGGGGGCCGATAGGACCTAGCACAGATACGCAGTATTTT; CDR3 protein: CATAGGGPIGPSTDTQYF
clone size: NA; J gene: TRBJ1-6; D gene: NA; V gene: TRBV5-1; CDR3 DNA: TGCGCCAGCAGCCCGGCCCGGGACCCAAACTATAATTCACCCCTCCACTTT; CDR3 protein: CASSPARDPNYNSPLHF
clone size: NA; J gene: TRBJ1-2; D gene: NA; V gene: TRBV5-1; CDR3 DNA: TGCGCCAGCAGCCGGACACTCGATGGCTACACCTTC; CDR3 protein: CASSRTLDGYTF
clone size: NA; J gene: TRBJ2-1; D gene: NA; V gene: TRBV28; CDR3 DNA: TGTGCCAGCAGTCCGACTAGCTCCTACAATGAGCAGTTCTTC; CDR3 protein: CASSPTSSYNEQFF
clone size: NA; J gene: TRBJ2-1; D gene: TRBD1; V gene: TRBV11-2; CDR3 DNA: TGTGCCAGCAGCGCTAACCGGGACAGGGCGCAGTTCTTC; CDR3 protein: CASSANRDRAQFF
clone size: NA; J gene: TRBJ2-1; D gene: NA; V gene: TRBV29-1; CDR3 DNA: TGCAGCGTTGAAGATCGACTAGTAGAATACAATGAGCAGTTCTTC; CDR3 protein: CSVEDRLVEYNEQFF
clone size: NA; J gene: TRBJ2-2; D gene: NA; V gene: TRBV5-8; CDR3 DNA: TGTGCCAGCAGCTTGGGGAGGCAGGGGGAGCTGTTTTTT; CDR3 protein: CASSLGRQGELFF
clone size: NA; J gene: TRBJ1-5; D gene: NA; V gene: TRBV27; CDR3 DNA: TGTGCCAGCAGTTTAAACCGGGACTCATATCAGCCCCAGCATTTT; CDR3 protein: CASSLNRDSYQPQHF
clone size: NA; J gene: TRBJ2-7; D gene: NA; V gene: TRBV6-5; CDR3 DNA: TGTGCCAGCAGTTACGACCGGAGTGTCTACGAGCAGTACTTC; CDR3 protein: CASSYDRSVYEQYF
clone size: NA; J gene: TRBJ2-5; D gene: NA; V gene: TRBV5-4; CDR3 DNA: TGTGCCAGCAGCTTCCCTTCGGAAGAGACCCAGTACTTC; CDR3 protein: CASSFPSEETQYF
clone size: NA; J gene: TRBJ1-6; D gene: NA; V gene: TRBV27; CDR3 DNA: TGTGCCAGCAGTTTATTGCCCACAGGGTATGTTTCACCCCTCCACTTT; CDR3 protein: CASSLLPTGYVSPLHF
clone size: NA; J gene: TRBJ1-3; D gene: NA; V gene: TRBV6-1; CDR3 DNA: TGTGCCAGCACCCACGGCGGTAGCTCTGGAAACACCATATATTTT; CDR3 protein: CASTHGGSSGNTIYF
clone size: few; J gene: TRBJ1-2; D gene: TRBD1; V gene: TRBV4-1; CDR3 DNA: TGCGCCAGCAGCCAGGACAGGGGAGACTATGGCTACACCTTC; CDR3 protein: CASSQDRGDYGYTF
clone size: NA; J gene: TRBJ2-1; D gene: NA; V gene: TRBV15; CDR3 DNA: TGTGCCACCAGCAGAGATTTGACCCCCAATGAGCAGTTCTTC; CDR3 protein: CATSRDLTPNEQFF
clone size: NA; J gene: TRBJ2-1; D gene: NA; V gene: TRBV5-1; CDR3 DNA: TGCGCCAGCAGCAAGGCCCAGGGTCGGAATGAGCAGTTCTTC; CDR3 protein: CASSKAQGRNEQFF
clone size: NA; J gene: TRBJ1-5; D gene: NA; V gene: TRBV27; CDR3 DNA: TGTGCCAGCAGTTTCAAGAGCAATCAGCCCCAGCATTTT; CDR3 protein: CASSFKSNQPQHF
clone size: NA; J gene: TRBJ2-1; D gene: TRBD1; V gene: TRBV10-2; CDR3 DNA: TGCGCCAGCAGTTCTGACAGGGGCCCCTATTGTTTTTCCTACAATGAGCAGTTCTTC; CDR3 protein: CASSSDRGPYCFSYNEQFF
clone size: NA; J gene: TRBJ1-6; D gene: TRBD1; V gene: TRBV7-2; CDR3 DNA: TGTGCCAGCAGCTTAAACCGGGACAGGTATTCACCCCTCCACTTT; CDR3 protein: CASSLNRDRYSPLHF
clone size: NA; J gene: TRBJ2-4; D gene: NA; V gene: TRBV4-2; CDR3 DNA: TGTGCCAGCAGCCAAGATACCGGGGGACGGGACAAAAACATTCAGTACTTC; CDR3 protein: CASSQDTGGRDKNIQYF
clone size: once; J gene: TRBJ1-5; D gene: TRBD1; V gene: TRBV6-1; CDR3 DNA: TGTGCCAGCTCTTACGGACAGGGTGGGGGTCAGCCCCAGCATTTT; CDR3 protein: CASSYGQGGGQPQHF
clone size: NA; J gene: TRBJ2-7; D gene: NA; V gene: TRBV28; CDR3 DNA: TGTGCCAGCAGTTTTGGGCCCCTAGACGAGCAGTACTTC; CDR3 protein: CASSFGPLDEQYF
clone size: NA; J gene: TRBJ2-5; D gene: NA; V gene: TRBV7-9; CDR3 DNA: TGTGCCAGCAGCAAAAAGACTAGTGGAGAGACCCAGTACTTC; CDR3 protein: CASSKKTSGETQYF
clone size: once; J gene: TRBJ2-1; D gene: NA; V gene: TRBV7-6; CDR3 DNA: TGTGCCAGCAGCTTAGCGGGAAGCTCCTACAATGAGCAGTTCTTC; CDR3 protein: CASSLAGSSYNEQFF
clone size: NA; J gene: TRBJ1-4; D gene: NA; V gene: TRBV9; CDR3 DNA: TGTGCCAGCAGCGCCCGAATCCGGGATGGTAATGAAAAACTGTTTTTT; CDR3 protein: CASSARIRDGNEKLFF
clone size: NA; J gene: TRBJ1-1; D gene: NA; V gene: TRBV19; CDR3 DNA: TGTGCCAGTAGCCCGGGAATCACTGAAGCTTTCTTT; CDR3 protein: CASSPGITEAFF
clone size: NA; J gene: TRBJ1-6; D gene: NA; V gene: TRBV7-2; CDR3 DNA: TGTGCCAGCAGCTTAAGGCGAAATTCACCCCTCCACTTT; CDR3 protein: CASSLRRNSPLHF
clone size: NA; J gene: TRBJ2-1; D gene: NA; V gene: TRBV5-1; CDR3 DNA: TGCGCCAGCAGCTTAACAGGACCCTCCTACAATGAGCAGTTCTTC; CDR3 protein: CASSLTGPSYNEQFF
clone size: few; J gene: TRBJ2-3; D gene: NA; V gene: TRBV9; CDR3 DNA: TGTGCCAGCAGCGCAAGCAGTTTGATGGCAGATACGCAGTATTTT; CDR3 protein: CASSASSLMADTQYF
clone size: NA; J gene: TRBJ1-4; D gene: NA; V gene: TRBV18; CDR3 DNA: TGTGCCAGCTCACCGACGTATGGGAATGAAAAACTGTTTTTT; CDR3 protein: CASSPTYGNEKLFF
clone size: NA; J gene: TRBJ1-2; D gene: TRBD1; V gene: TRBV6-6; CDR3 DNA: TGTGCCAGCAGTTTCCCCGGGACAGGGGATGGCTACACCTTC; CDR3 protein: CASSFPGTGDGYTF
clone size: NA; J gene: TRBJ1-2; D gene: NA; V gene: TRBV10-1; CDR3 DNA: TGCGCCAGCAGTGAGGGTCTCTGGGGGTCCTATGGCTACACCTTC; CDR3 protein: CASSEGLWGSYGYTF
clone size: NA; J gene: TRBJ2-1; D gene: NA; V gene: TRBV4-2; CDR3 DNA: TGTGCCAGCAGCCAAGATGGGGTGGAGCAGTTCTTC; CDR3 protein: CASSQDGVEQFF
clone size: NA; J gene: TRBJ1-1; D gene: NA; V gene: TRBV20-1; CDR3 DNA: TGCAGTGCTAGACGCGACACTGAAGCTTTCTTT; CDR3 protein: CSARRDTEAFF
clone size: NA; J gene: TRBJ2-3; D gene: NA; V gene: TRBV20-1; CDR3 DNA: TGCAGTGCTAAATTTGGAGATACGCAGTATTTT; CDR3 protein: CSAKFGDTQYF
clone size: NA; J gene: TRBJ2-6; D gene: NA; V gene: TRBV9; CDR3 DNA: TGTGCCAGCAGCGGAACAGGGCCCTCCTCTGGGGCCAACGTCCTGACTTTC; CDR3 protein: CASSGTGPSSGANVLTF
clone size: NA; J gene: TRBJ1-2; D gene: NA; V gene: TRBV30; CDR3 DNA: TGTGCCTGGAGTGTACTTAGTGGCTACACCTTC; CDR3 protein: CAWSVLSGYTF
clone size: NA; J gene: TRBJ2-7; D gene: NA; V gene: TRBV5-1; CDR3 DNA: TGCGCCAGCAGCTCAGCGGAAATCTACGAGCAGTACTTC; CDR3 protein: CASSSAEIYEQYF
clone size: NA; J gene: TRBJ2-1; D gene: NA; V gene: TRBV7-9; CDR3 DNA: TGTGCCAGCAGAGGAACGAGCTCCTACAATGAGCAGTTCTTC; CDR3 protein: CASRGTSSYNEQFF
clone size: NA; J gene: TRBJ1-1; D gene: NA; V gene: TRBV28; CDR3 DNA: TGTGCCAGCATCTCGGGCAGCTTGGAACCCTCGAGCACTGAAGCTTTCTTT; CDR3 protein: CASISGSLEPSSTEAFF
clone size: NA; J gene: TRBJ1-1; D gene: NA; V gene: TRBV19; CDR3 DNA: TGTGCCAGTATGGGGGGAAGCACTGAAGCTTTCTTT; CDR3 protein: CASMGGSTEAFF
clone size: NA; J gene: TRBJ1-4; D gene: TRBD1; V gene: TRBV15; CDR3 DNA: TGTGCCACCAGCAGAGAGGACAGGCCAACTAATGAAAAACTGTTTTTT; CDR3 protein: CATSREDRPTNEKLFF
clone size: NA; J gene: TRBJ1-5; D gene: TRBD1; V gene: TRBV28; CDR3 DNA: TGTGCCAGCATGTTGCAGGGGGATTGGTTTCAGCCCCAGCATTTT; CDR3 protein: CASMLQGDWFQPQHF
clone size: NA; J gene: TRBJ2-2; D gene: NA; V gene: TRBV4-1; CDR3 DNA: TGCGCCAGCAGCCAATTGGGGAAGGGGACCGGGGAGCTGTTTTTT; CDR3 protein: CASSQLGKGTGELFF
clone size: NA; J gene: TRBJ1-1; D gene: NA; V gene: TRBV4-1; CDR3 DNA: TGCGCCAGCAGCCAAGTCGGGACCAGGACCACTGAAGCTTTCTTT; CDR3 protein: CASSQVGTRTTEAFF
clone size: NA; J gene: TRBJ1-4; D gene: NA; V gene: TRBV15; CDR3 DNA: TGTGCCACCAGCAGAGATCGGGGGGCGACTAATGAAAAACTGTTTTTT; CDR3 protein: CATSRDRGATNEKLFF
clone size: NA; J gene: TRBJ1-5; D gene: TRBD1; V gene: TRBV2; CDR3 DNA: TGTGCCAGCATGCCGGGACAGGGGCGCAATCAGCCCCAGCATTTT; CDR3 protein: CASMPGQGRNQPQHF
clone size: NA; J gene: TRBJ1-2; D gene: NA; V gene: TRBV19; CDR3 DNA: TGTGCCAGTAATGGATCGAGGGACTATGGCTACACCTTC; CDR3 protein: CASNGSRDYGYTF
clone size: NA; J gene: TRBJ2-3; D gene: NA; V gene: TRBV19; CDR3 DNA: TGTGCCAGTAGTATAGCGGGGCAGGCGGACCCCCGGGATACGCAGTATTTT; CDR3 protein: CASSIAGQADPRDTQYF
clone size: NA; J gene: TRBJ2-6; D gene: NA; V gene: TRBV6-4; CDR3 DNA: TGTGCCAGCAGTGTCGATCGCTCTGGGGCCAACGTCCTGACTTTC; CDR3 protein: CASSVDRSGANVLTF
clone size: NA; J gene: TRBJ1-6; D gene: NA; V gene: TRBV2; CDR3 DNA: TGTGCCAGCACCGAGAGGACCTCCTATAATTCACCCCTCCACTTT; CDR3 protein: CASTERTSYNSPLHF
clone size: once; J gene: TRBJ1-4; D gene: NA; V gene: TRBV18; CDR3 DNA: TGTGCCAGCTCACCACTTCCAGGGAACGAAAAACTGTTTTTT; CDR3 protein: CASSPLPGNEKLFF
clone size: NA; J gene: TRBJ1-4; D gene: TRBD1; V gene: TRBV2; CDR3 DNA: TGTGCCAGCAGCGGACAGGTACGAGAAAAACTGTTTTTT; CDR3 protein: CASSGQVREKLFF
clone size: few; J gene: TRBJ1-1; D gene: NA; V gene: TRBV29-1; CDR3 DNA: TGCAGCGTTGGGTCTTGGGGTGAGATGAACACTGAAGCTTTCTTT; CDR3 protein: CSVGSWGEMNTEAFF